This T cell receptor beta chain came from a study of beta chain features in type 1 diabetes. Concerning this clone itself: The target antigen is unknown.

Per germline, CDR1 SGHDT and CDR2 YYEEEE. V gave up 9 bases and J gave up 4 bases, with 13 bases separating them. The CDR3 is 12 residues long. Isolated RNA was reverse transcribed in full, so expressed TCRB transcripts were sequenced. Libraries were prepared by immunoSEQ multiplex PCR; TCRdb keeps only in-frame clonotypes and omits some of them. The sample holds approximately 250,000 clones, roughly a tenth seen once. Notes on the study in general: The study found moderately but significantly shorter TCRB CDR3s in all four CD4+ subsets of Type 1 diabetes patients. No resolution was reached here on whether HLA type influences TCRB rearrangement. Individuals with type 1 diabetes displayed fewer insertions and more deletions at VDJ junctions.

It was via CD45RO/CCR7/CD25/CD127/CD95/CD27 that CD4+ naive, central memory, regulatory and stem cell-like memory cells were sorted. The sample taken for sequencing was naive CD4+ T cells from blood. The V gene is TRBV5-6, the J gene TRBJ2-5, with D maybe TRBD1 (6 bases). The TCR was taken from a young man with type 1 diabetes. The CDR3 sequence: CATAGVGETQYF. The CDR3 nucleotides read TGTGCCACCGCAGGGGTCGGAGAGACCCAGTACTTC. Using reference TRBV5-6 and TRBJ2-5 for the parts outside the CDR3, the full variable domain is DAGVTQSPTHLIKTRGQQVTLRCSPKSGHDTVSWYQQALGQGPQFIFQYYEEEERQRGNFPDRFSGHQFPNYSSELNVNALLLGDSALYLCATAGVGETQYFGPGTRLLVL.